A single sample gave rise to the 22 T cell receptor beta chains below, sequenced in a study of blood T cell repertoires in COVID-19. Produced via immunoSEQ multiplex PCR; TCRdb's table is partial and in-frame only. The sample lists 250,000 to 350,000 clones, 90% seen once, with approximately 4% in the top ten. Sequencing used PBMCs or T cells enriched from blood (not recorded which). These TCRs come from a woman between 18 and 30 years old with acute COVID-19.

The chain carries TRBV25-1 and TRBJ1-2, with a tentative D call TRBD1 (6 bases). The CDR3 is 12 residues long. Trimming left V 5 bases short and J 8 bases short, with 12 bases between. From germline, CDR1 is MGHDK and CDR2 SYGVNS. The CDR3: CASSQGSGGYTF. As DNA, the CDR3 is TGTGCCAGCAGTCAGGGGTCGGGCGGCTACACCTTC.

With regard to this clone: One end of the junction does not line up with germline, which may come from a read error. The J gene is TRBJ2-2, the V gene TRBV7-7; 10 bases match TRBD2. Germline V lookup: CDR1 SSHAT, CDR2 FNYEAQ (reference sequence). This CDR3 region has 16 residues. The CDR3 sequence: CASSSLAGGFTGELFF. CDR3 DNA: TGTGCTAGCAGCTCCTTAGCGGGAGGTTTCACCGGGGAGCTGTTTTTT.

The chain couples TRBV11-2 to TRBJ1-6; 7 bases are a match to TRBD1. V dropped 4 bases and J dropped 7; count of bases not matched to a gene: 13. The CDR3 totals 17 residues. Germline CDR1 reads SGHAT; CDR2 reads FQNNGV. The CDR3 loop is CASSSDPGTDQNSPLHF. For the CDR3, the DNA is TGTGCCAGCAGCTCGGATCCCGGGACAGATCAAAATTCACCCCTCCACTTT. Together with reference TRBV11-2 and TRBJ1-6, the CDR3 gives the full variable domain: EAGVAQSPRYKIIEKRQSVAFWCNPISGHATLYWYQQILGQGPKLLIQFQNNGVVDDSQLPKDRFSAERLKGVDSTLKIQPAKLEDSAVYLCASSSDPGTDQNSPLHFGNGTRLTVT.

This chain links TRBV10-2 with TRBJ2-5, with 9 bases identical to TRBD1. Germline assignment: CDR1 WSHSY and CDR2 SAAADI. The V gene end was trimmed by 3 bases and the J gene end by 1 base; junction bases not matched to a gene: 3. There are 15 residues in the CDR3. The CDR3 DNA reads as TGCGCCAGCAGTGATCCGGGACAGGGCCAAGAGACCCAGTACTTC. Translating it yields CASSDPGQGQETQYF.

As DNA, the CDR3 is TGTGCCAGTGCACTTCCGGGACAGCCCCCTTTTGGAAACACCATATATTTT. Protein sequence: CASALPGQPPFGNTIYF. The chain uses TRBV19 and TRBJ1-3; 7 nucleotides align to TRBD1. Germline-derived CDR1 and CDR2 are LNHDA and SQIVND (reference sequence). This CDR3 has 17 amino acids. J was trimmed by 3 bases and V by 8 bases; bases with no gene match: 16.

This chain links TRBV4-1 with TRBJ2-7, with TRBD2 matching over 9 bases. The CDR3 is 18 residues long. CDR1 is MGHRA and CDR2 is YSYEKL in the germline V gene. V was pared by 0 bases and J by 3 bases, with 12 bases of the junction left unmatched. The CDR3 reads CASSQDPLAGITHYEQYF. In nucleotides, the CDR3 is TGCGCCAGCAGCCAAGATCCACTAGCGGGTATAACCCACTACGAGCAGTACTTC.

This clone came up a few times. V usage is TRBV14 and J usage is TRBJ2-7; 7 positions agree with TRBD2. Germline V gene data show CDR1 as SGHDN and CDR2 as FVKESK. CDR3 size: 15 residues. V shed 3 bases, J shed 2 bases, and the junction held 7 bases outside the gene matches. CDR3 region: CASSHRAGTAYEQYF. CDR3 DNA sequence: TGTGCCAGCAGCCACCGAGCGGGAACCGCCTACGAGCAGTACTTC.

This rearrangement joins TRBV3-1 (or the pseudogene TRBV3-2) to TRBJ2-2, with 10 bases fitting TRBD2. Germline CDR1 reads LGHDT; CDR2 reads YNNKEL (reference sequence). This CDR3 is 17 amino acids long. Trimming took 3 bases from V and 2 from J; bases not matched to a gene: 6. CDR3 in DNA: TGTGCCAGCAGCCAGTCCCCTAGCGGGAGAAACACCGGGGAGCTGTTTTTT. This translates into CASSQSPSGRNTGELFF.

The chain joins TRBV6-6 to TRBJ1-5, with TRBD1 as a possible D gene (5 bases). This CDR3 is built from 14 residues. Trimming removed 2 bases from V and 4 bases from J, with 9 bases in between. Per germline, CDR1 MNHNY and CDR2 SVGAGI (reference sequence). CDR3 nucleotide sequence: TGTGCCAGCAGTTACAAGGGGCGTAATCAGCCCCAGCATTTT. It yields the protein CASSYKGRNQPQHF.

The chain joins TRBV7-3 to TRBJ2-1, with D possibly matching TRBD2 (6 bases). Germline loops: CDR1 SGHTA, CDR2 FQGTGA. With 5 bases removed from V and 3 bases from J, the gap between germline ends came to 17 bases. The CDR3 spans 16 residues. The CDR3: CASSPKSSGHYNEQFF. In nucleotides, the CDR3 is TGTGCCAGCAGCCCCAAGTCGAGCGGGCACTACAATGAGCAGTTCTTC.

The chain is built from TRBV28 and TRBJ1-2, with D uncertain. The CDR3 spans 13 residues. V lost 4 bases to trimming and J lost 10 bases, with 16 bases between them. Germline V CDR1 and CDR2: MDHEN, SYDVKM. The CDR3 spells CASSSSLRPDYTF. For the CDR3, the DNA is TGTGCCAGCAGTTCTAGTTTGCGTCCGGACTACACCTTC.

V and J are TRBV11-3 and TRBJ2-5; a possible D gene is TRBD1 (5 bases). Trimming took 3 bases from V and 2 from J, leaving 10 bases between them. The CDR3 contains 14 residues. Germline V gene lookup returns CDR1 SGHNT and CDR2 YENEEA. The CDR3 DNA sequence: TGTGCCAGCAGCTTTTTGGGGCCTCAAGAGACCCAGTACTTC. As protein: CASSFLGPQETQYF.

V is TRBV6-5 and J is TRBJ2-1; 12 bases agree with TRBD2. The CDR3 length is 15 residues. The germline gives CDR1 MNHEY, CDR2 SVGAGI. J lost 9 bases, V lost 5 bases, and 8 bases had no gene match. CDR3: CASSLLAGGDVEQFF. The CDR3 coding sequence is TGTGCCAGCAGTCTACTAGCGGGAGGAGACGTTGAGCAGTTCTTC.

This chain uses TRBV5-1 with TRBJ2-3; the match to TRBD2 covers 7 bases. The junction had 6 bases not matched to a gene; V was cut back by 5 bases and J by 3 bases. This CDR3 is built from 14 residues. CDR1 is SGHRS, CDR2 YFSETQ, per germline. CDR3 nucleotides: TGCGCCAGCAGACGGGGGAGGGGTACAGATACGCAGTATTTT. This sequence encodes CASRRGRGTDTQYF.

For the CDR3, the DNA is TGTGCCAGCTCACCTGAAGGGGGCGGTCAGCCCCAGCATTTT. Its translation: CASSPEGGGQPQHF. The chain is built from TRBV18 and TRBJ1-5; 7 bases match TRBD1. V shed 3 bases, J shed 6 bases, and the junction held 5 bases outside the gene matches. The CDR3 runs to 14 residues. CDR1 is KGHSH and CDR2 is LQKENI in the germline V gene.

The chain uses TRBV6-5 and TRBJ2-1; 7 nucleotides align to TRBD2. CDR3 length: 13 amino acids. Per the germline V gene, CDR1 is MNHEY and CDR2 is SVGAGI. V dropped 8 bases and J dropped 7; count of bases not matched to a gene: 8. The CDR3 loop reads CASWGEGGNEQFF. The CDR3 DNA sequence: TGTGCCAGCTGGGGGGAGGGCGGGAATGAGCAGTTCTTC.

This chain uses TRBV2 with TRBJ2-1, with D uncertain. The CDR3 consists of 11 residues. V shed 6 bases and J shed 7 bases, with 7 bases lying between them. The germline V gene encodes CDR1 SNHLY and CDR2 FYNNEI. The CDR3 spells CASRALNEQFF. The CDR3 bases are TGTGCCAGCAGGGCCCTTAATGAGCAGTTCTTC.

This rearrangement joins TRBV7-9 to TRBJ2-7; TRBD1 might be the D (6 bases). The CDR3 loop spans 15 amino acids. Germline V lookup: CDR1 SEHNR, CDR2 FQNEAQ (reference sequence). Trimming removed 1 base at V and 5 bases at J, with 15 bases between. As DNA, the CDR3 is TGTGCCAGCAGCTTAGTACAGGTCAGGGGCCACGAGCAGTACTTC. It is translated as CASSLVQVRGHEQYF.

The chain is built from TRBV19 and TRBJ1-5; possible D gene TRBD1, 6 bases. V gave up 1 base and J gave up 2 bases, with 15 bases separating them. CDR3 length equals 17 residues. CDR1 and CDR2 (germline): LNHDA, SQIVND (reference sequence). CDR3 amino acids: CASSIGDRPRGNQPQHF. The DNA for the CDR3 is TGTGCCAGTAGTATAGGCGACAGGCCTAGGGGCAATCAGCCCCAGCATTTT.

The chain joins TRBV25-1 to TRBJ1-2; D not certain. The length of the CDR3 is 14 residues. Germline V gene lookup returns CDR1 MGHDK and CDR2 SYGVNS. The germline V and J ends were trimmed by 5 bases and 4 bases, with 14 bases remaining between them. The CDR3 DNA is TGTGCCAGCAGTCCTGCGGGCCAGTTCTATGGCTACACCTTC. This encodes CASSPAGQFYGYTF.

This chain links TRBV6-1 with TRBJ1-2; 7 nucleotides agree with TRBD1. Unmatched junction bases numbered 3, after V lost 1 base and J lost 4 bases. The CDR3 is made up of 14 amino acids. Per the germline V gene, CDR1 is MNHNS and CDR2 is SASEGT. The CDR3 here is CASSEGTGRYGYTF. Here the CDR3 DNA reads TGTGCCAGCAGTGAAGGGACAGGCCGCTATGGCTACACCTTC.

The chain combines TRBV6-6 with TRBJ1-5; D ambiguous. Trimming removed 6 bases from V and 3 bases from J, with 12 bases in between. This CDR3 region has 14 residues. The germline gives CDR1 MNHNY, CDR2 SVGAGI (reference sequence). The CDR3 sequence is CASSLITVNQPQHF. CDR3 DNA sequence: TGTGCCAGCAGCCTGATCACAGTCAATCAGCCCCAGCATTTT.